Listed here are 30 T cell receptor beta chains from one sample, sequenced in a study of T-cell reconstitution after alpha-beta-depleted transplantation in children. As it was prepared, the TCRbeta library received unique molecular identifiers. One entry per CDR3 protein, called by TCRdb with MiXCR from the PCR reads. The sample records roughly 170,000 distinct CDR3 sequences, around 7% being singletons. Source: PBMCs from the stem cell graft donor, taken from the stem cell graft. The receptors stem from a human donor who donated a stem cell graft to a child with Wiskott-Aldrich syndrome.

Ten or more counts support this clonotype. The V and J genes are TRBV29-1 and TRBJ2-7; the match to TRBD1 covers 8 bases. V lost 0 bases, J lost 1 base, and 5 bases stayed unmatched. Looked up from germline, CDR1 is SQVTM and CDR2 is ANQGSEA. This CDR3 has 15 residues. CDR3 coding DNA: TGCAGCGTTGAAGATGCGCAGGGGGCATCCTACGAGCAGTACTTC. It yields the protein CSVEDAQGASYEQYF.

This clonotype was seen ten or more times. The chain carries TRBV20-1 and TRBJ2-3; 8 positions agree with TRBD2. Germline V gene sequence: CDR1 DFQATT, CDR2 SNEGSKA (reference sequence). This CDR3 contains 18 residues. Trimming cost V 1 base and J 4 bases; bases outside gene matches: 16. CDR3: CSARVPNTRTSMADTQYF. The CDR3, as DNA: TGCAGTGCTAGAGTTCCTAATACGAGGACTAGCATGGCAGATACGCAGTATTTT.

This clonotype was observed at least ten times. The CDR3 DNA sequence: TGTGCCAGCTCCCAGCGAAGGACGGCTCGTGGGGACGAGCAGTACTTC. As protein: CASSQRRTARGDEQYF. The V and J genes are TRBV6-5 and TRBJ2-7; the D is unclear. Trimming stripped 8 bases from V and 5 bases from J, with 25 bases between. CDR1 MNHEY and CDR2 SVGAGI come from the germline V gene. This CDR3 region has 16 residues.

In this sample, this clonotype turned up many times. V gene TRBV11-3 combines with J gene TRBJ2-1; D gene ambiguous. Per the germline V gene, CDR1 is SGHNT and CDR2 is YENEEA. V was clipped by 3 bases and J by 10 bases, with 7 bases between them. CDR3 length equals 11 residues. CDR3 in DNA: TGTGCCAGCAGCTTTCGTATGGAGCAGTTCTTC. Translated: CASSFRMEQFF.

This clonotype has a count of ten or more. V and J are TRBV13 and TRBJ2-2, with D hard to call. V lost 5 bases, J lost 6 bases, and 10 bases lay in between. The CDR3 spans 13 residues. Germline V gene sequence: CDR1 PRHDT, CDR2 FYEKMQ (reference sequence). CDR3 protein: CASSPRAAGELFF. CDR3 nucleotides: TGTGCCAGCAGCCCACGGGCTGCCGGGGAGCTGTTTTTT.

This clonotype has ten or more counts. The chain couples TRBV7-8 to TRBJ2-1; tentatively, D is TRBD1 or TRBD2 (5 bases each). V was shortened by 1 base and J by 5 bases, with 12 bases between the two germline ends. Per germline, CDR1 SGHVS and CDR2 FQNEAQ. The CDR3 contains 15 residues. CDR3 DNA sequence: TGTGCCAGCAGCTTAGGAGGGGCAGGGAACAATGAGCAGTTCTTC. Its protein is CASSLGGAGNNEQFF.

This clonotype was seen many times. V gene TRBV12-3 or TRBV12-4 combines with J gene TRBJ1-4, with D uncertain. V gave up 11 bases and J gave up 5 bases, with 15 bases separating them. This CDR3 has 13 amino acids. The CDR3 bases are TGTGCCTCTGCGGGCGGCGGGAATGAAAAACTGTTTTTT. It is translated as CASAGGGNEKLFF.

This clonotype was counted many times. The V and J genes are TRBV29-1 and TRBJ2-1, with a tentative D call TRBD2 (5 bases). The CDR3 is made up of 14 amino acids. The germline V gene has CDR1 SQVTM and CDR2 ANQGSEA. V was shortened by 3 bases and J by 0 bases, with 9 bases between the two germline ends. The CDR3, as DNA: TGCAGCGTTGACGAGCGGAGCTCCTACAATGAGCAGTTCTTC. Amino acids: CSVDERSSYNEQFF.

Remarks on this clonotype: A much larger clone differs from this one at a single base, so this may be a read error. The chain combines TRBV5-5 with TRBJ2-2; D tentatively fits TRBD1 or TRBD2 (6 bases each). This CDR3 comprises 13 residues. Germline assignment: CDR1 SGHKS and CDR2 YYEKEE (reference sequence). V lost 5 bases to trimming and J lost 9 bases, with 14 bases between them. The CDR3 sequence: CASREGVAWELFF. As DNA, the CDR3 is TGTGCCAGCAGGGAGGGGGTAGCCTGGGAGCTGTTTTTT.

This clonotype was counted many times. This chain connects TRBV12-3 or TRBV12-4 to TRBJ1-4, with TRBD1 identical over 7 bases. The CDR3 has 15 residues. The trim removed 6 bases at V and 7 bases at J, leaving 11 bases unmatched. The CDR3 loop is CASSEHRAGGEKLFF. CDR3 in DNA: TGTGCCAGCAGCGAACATAGGGCAGGGGGTGAAAAACTGTTTTTT.

This clonotype occurred a few times. The chain joins TRBV5-1 to TRBJ1-1; TRBD1 agrees at 9 bases. Per the germline V gene, CDR1 is SGHRS and CDR2 is YFSETQ. The V segment lost 3 bases and the J segment 4 bases; nucleotides outside the gene matches: 7. The length of the CDR3 is 15 residues. The CDR3: CASSSYTGGLTEAFF. The CDR3 nucleotides are TGCGCCAGCAGCTCCTATACAGGGGGCCTCACTGAAGCTTTCTTT.

The V call is TRBV18, the J call TRBJ1-5; no definite D call. Germline values: CDR1 KGHSH, CDR2 LQKENI. V gave up 2 bases and J gave up 0 bases, with 11 bases separating them. This CDR3 spans 16 amino acids. The DNA for the CDR3 is TGTGCCAGCTCACCAAGTGGGAAATCTAGCAATCAGCCCCAGCATTTT. Its protein product is CASSPSGKSSNQPQHF.

In this sample, this clonotype turned up many times. CDR3 DNA: TGTGCCAGCAGCTCCCAGAGCTCCTATAATTCACCCCTCCACTTT. It translates to CASSSQSSYNSPLHF. The chain uses TRBV7-2 and TRBJ1-6; D uncertain. V lost 4 bases and J lost 0, with 7 bases in between. In germline, CDR1 is SGHTA, CDR2 FQGNSA. The CDR3 runs to 15 residues.

V gene TRBV5-1 combines with J gene TRBJ2-2; D is possibly TRBD1 (7 bases). The CDR3 length is 17 residues. Germline V gives CDR1 SGHRS, CDR2 YFSETQ. Deletions cut 0 bases from V and 7 bases from J, with 19 bases between. The CDR3 bases are TGCGCCAGCAGCTTGGTTGGAGGGGGCGTTTTCGGCGGGGAGCTGTTTTTT. Protein: CASSLVGGGVFGGELFF.

The V call is TRBV6-2 or TRBV6-3, the J call TRBJ2-1; TRBD1 matches at 7 bases. The CDR3 sequence is 13 residues long. CDR1 is MNHEY and CDR2 is SVGEGT in the germline V gene. Trimming took 8 bases from V and 4 from J; bases not matched to a gene: 5. CDR3 sequence: CASRTGPYNEQFF. The CDR3, as DNA: TGTGCCAGCCGGACAGGCCCTTACAATGAGCAGTTCTTC.

This clonotype was recorded many times. The chain has TRBV6-6 and TRBJ2-3, with D possibly TRBD1 on 6 matching bases. The germline V gene encodes CDR1 MNHNY and CDR2 SVGAGI (reference sequence). There are 13 residues in the CDR3. V dropped 6 bases and J dropped 5 bases, with 12 bases sitting between them. CDR3 sequence reads: CASRHRDVDTQYF. Here the CDR3 DNA reads TGTGCCAGCAGACACAGGGATGTAGATACGCAGTATTTT.

Only a few counts were recorded for this clonotype. CDR3 amino acids: CASTLLAVSYNEQFF. In nucleotides, the CDR3 is TGCGCCAGCACCCTACTAGCGGTCTCCTACAATGAGCAGTTCTTC. This chain uses TRBV5-1 with TRBJ2-1; 8 bases are shared with TRBD2. Per germline, CDR1 SGHRS and CDR2 YFSETQ. With V trimmed by 6 bases and J by 0 bases, 5 bases remained unmatched. The CDR3 contains 15 residues.

Ten or more counts support this clonotype. V gene TRBV15 combines with J gene TRBJ2-2, with a weak D call TRBD1 (5 bases). V lost 7 bases and J 6 bases, leaving 15 bases between the germline ends. The germline V gene has CDR1 LNHNV and CDR2 YYDKDF (reference sequence). The CDR3 totals 14 residues. Written as DNA, the CDR3 is TGTGCCACCAAAGGGGCAGGCCCCTCCGGGGAGCTGTTTTTT. It specifies CATKGAGPSGELFF.

There are many counts of this clonotype. The chain couples TRBV6-5 to TRBJ2-3; D gene ambiguous. CDR3 length equals 15 residues. V gave up 4 bases and J gave up 0 bases, with 11 bases separating them. Germline CDR1 and CDR2: MNHEY and SVGAGI. The CDR3 region is CASSSPGRSTDTQYF. CDR3 DNA: TGTGCCAGCAGTTCCCCCGGACGGAGCACAGATACGCAGTATTTT.

This clonotype showed up just a few times. The chain joins TRBV2 to TRBJ2-1; no reliable D call. This CDR3 has 13 amino acids. Trimming pared 4 bases from V and 2 bases from J, leaving 6 bases between. Germline loops: CDR1 SNHLY, CDR2 FYNNEI. For the CDR3, the DNA is TGTGCCAGCAGTGTCGGTCCCTACAATGAGCAGTTCTTC. This encodes CASSVGPYNEQFF.

This clonotype has ten or more counts. This rearrangement joins TRBV12-3 or TRBV12-4 to TRBJ2-7, with TRBD1 matching over 9 bases. The CDR3 covers 15 residues. V trimming: 6 bases; J trimming: 6 bases; junction bases outside the gene matches: 12. CDR3 sequence: CASSGRTGVPGEQYF. The CDR3, as DNA: TGTGCCAGCAGCGGCAGGACAGGGGTTCCGGGCGAGCAGTACTTC.

This clonotype was picked up many times. V gene TRBV27 combines with J gene TRBJ2-1, with D perhaps assigned TRBD1 or TRBD2 (5 bases each). The germline CDR1 and CDR2 sequences are MNHEY and SMNVEV (reference sequence). This CDR3 has 15 residues. Trimming left V 6 bases short and J 3 bases short, with 15 bases between. The CDR3 here is CASSPGTTYYNEQFF. The CDR3 bases are TGTGCCAGCAGCCCCGGGACCACCTACTACAATGAGCAGTTCTTC.

This clonotype was seen repeatedly, ten times or more. The junction departs from germline at one end; a sequencing error may be responsible. This CDR3 reads CAISEGRDSAPFQPQHF. The CDR3 nucleotides read TGTGCCATCAGTGAAGGGCGGGACAGTGCCCCTTTCCAGCCCCAGCATTTT. V gene TRBV6-1 combines with J gene TRBJ1-5; 7 nucleotides line up with TRBD1. Germline V gene sequence: CDR1 MNHNS, CDR2 SASEGT. There are 17 residues in the CDR3.

This clonotype was recorded at least ten times. V and J are TRBV5-6 and TRBJ2-3; D may be TRBD2 (6 bases). Germline CDR1 SGHDT, CDR2 YYEEEE. This CDR3 has 15 residues. Trimming pared 3 bases from V and 2 bases from J, leaving 13 bases between. The CDR3 nucleotides read TGTGCCAGCAGCTGGGGGACTCTGTCCACAGATACGCAGTATTTT. Its protein product is CASSWGTLSTDTQYF.

This clonotype was detected many times. This chain connects TRBV20-1 to TRBJ1-5; D gene uncertain. Germline V gene lookup returns CDR1 DFQATT and CDR2 SNEGSKA (reference sequence). Trimming took off 0 bases at V and 7 bases at J, with 13 bases between the two ends. The CDR3 sequence is 14 residues long. As DNA, the CDR3 is TGCAGTGCTAGAGATGGCGGATCCTTCCAGCCCCAGCATTTT. Its protein product is CSARDGGSFQPQHF.

The chain combines TRBV4-1 with TRBJ2-6, with 9 bases that match TRBD1. This CDR3 has 17 residues. Germline V gene sequence: CDR1 MGHRA, CDR2 YSYEKL. J lost 4 bases, V lost 1 base, and 5 bases had no gene match. CDR3 in DNA: TGCGCCAGCAGCCAAGTCGGGACAGGGTCCGGGGCCAACGTCCTGACTTTC. It codes for CASSQVGTGSGANVLTF.

Many counts were recorded for this clonotype. The chain has TRBV20-1 and TRBJ1-1; D may be TRBD1 (6 bases). The CDR3 contains 12 residues. Germline V gene sequence: CDR1 DFQATT, CDR2 SNEGSKA (reference sequence). Deletions cut 8 bases from V and 4 bases from J, with 14 bases between. The CDR3 region has the DNA TGCAGTCGAAGGGGGAGGGGCACTGAAGCTTTCTTT. Protein product: CSRRGRGTEAFF.

This clonotype was counted at least ten times. The chain is built from TRBV12-3 or TRBV12-4 and TRBJ1-1; tentatively, D is TRBD1 (5 bases). This CDR3 contains 12 residues. Between the trimmed V and J ends, which lost 4 bases and 3 bases, there was a span of 6 bases. The DNA for the CDR3 is TGTGCCAGCAGTTCGGGACACACTGAAGCTTTCTTT. Protein: CASSSGHTEAFF.

This clonotype was counted a few times. V is TRBV11-2 and J is TRBJ2-3; possibly TRBD1 or TRBD2 for D (5 bases each). The V gene's germline CDR1 is SGHAT and CDR2 FQNNGV. The CDR3 extends over 16 amino acids. The V end lost 2 bases, the J end lost 1 base, and 13 bases lay between the germline ends. In DNA, the CDR3 is TGTGCCAGCAGCTTATGGGACCGACTTCGCACAGATACGCAGTATTTT. Its translation: CASSLWDRLRTDTQYF. Using reference TRBV11-2 and TRBJ2-3 for the parts outside the CDR3, the full variable domain is EAGVAQSPRYKIIEKRQSVAFWCNPISGHATLYWYQQILGQGPKLLIQFQNNGVVDDSQLPKDRFSAERLKGVDSTLKIQPAKLEDSAVYLCASSLWDRLRTDTQYFGPGTRLTVL.

This clonotype has just a few counts. The CDR3 DNA reads TGTGCCAGCAGCCAAAACAATTTAGGCGAGCAGTACTTC. It yields the protein CASSQNNLGEQYF. The chain couples TRBV3-1 to TRBJ2-7; D gene unclear. Trimming removed 2 bases at V and 6 bases at J, with 11 bases between. The CDR3 runs 13 residues. Germline CDR1 LGHDT, CDR2 YNNKEL (reference sequence).